This T cell receptor (beta chain) emerged from a study of blood T cells in healthy people across ages. The use of a sample-barcoded 5' primer and a J-beta primer mix characterized a second PCR of about 6 to 11 cycles. TCRdb redid the calling of the 5' RACE reads with MiXCR, one entry per CDR3 protein. The repertoire holds hundreds of thousands of distinct CDR3 sequences, with approximately 53% as singletons. Notes on this clonotype: Its specificity is not known.

Study results and caveats: Observed TCR beta diversity per million T cells went down as age went up. This fall followed a roughly linear course with age.

CDR1 and CDR2 from the germline V gene are DFQATT and SNEGSKA (reference sequence). The junction had 5 bases not matched to a gene; V was cut back by 3 bases and J by 1 base. The CDR3 runs to 15 residues. The sequencing input was blood. The chain couples TRBV20-1 to TRBJ2-7; TRBD2 matches at 11 bases. This TCR derives from a man older than 75 in good health. The CDR3 protein is CSASKLAGVSYEQYF. The DNA of the CDR3 is TGCAGTGCTAGTAAACTAGCGGGAGTTTCCTACGAGCAGTACTTC.